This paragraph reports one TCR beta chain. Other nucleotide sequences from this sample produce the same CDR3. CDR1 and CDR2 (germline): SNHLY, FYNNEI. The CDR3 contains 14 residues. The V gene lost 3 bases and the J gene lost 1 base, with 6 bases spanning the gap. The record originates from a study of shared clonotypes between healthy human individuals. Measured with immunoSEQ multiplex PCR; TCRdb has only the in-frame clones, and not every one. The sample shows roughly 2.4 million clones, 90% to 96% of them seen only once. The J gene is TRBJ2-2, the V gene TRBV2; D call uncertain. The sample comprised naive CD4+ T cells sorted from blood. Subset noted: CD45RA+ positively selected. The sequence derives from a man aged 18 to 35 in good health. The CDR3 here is CASSEIRNTGELFF. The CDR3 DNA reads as TGTGCCAGCAGTGAGATTAGGAACACCGGGGAGCTGTTTTTT.